This T cell receptor (beta chain) originates from a study of blood T cell repertoires in COVID-19. Looking at the study overall: Sites across the United States, Italy and Spain contributed samples from acute and convalescent COVID-19. T cells, B-cell-depleted T cells, or PBMCs provided the cDNA or gDNA that served as material.

Authors' processing steps: The assay estimated nucleated cells by amplifying reference gene primers. Clones were sequenced by immunoSEQ multiplex PCR, and TCRdb holds only the in-frame ones, with some missing. V, J and clone size are taken as reported in that table, and D and trimming were inferred from the DNA itself. The data contain under 250,000 clones, about 85% of them seen just once; the ten biggest clones take up roughly 7.9%. The CDR3 extends over 15 amino acids. The V gene lost 0 bases and the J gene lost 5 bases, with 14 bases spanning the gap. CDR1 and CDR2 (germline): ENHRY, SYGVKD. The chain recombines TRBV10-3 with TRBJ2-7; D gene ambiguous. Sequences were obtained from peripheral blood. This TCR was recovered from a woman older than 75 with acute or convalescent COVID-19. The CDR3 loop is CAISESQTSPNEQYF. The CDR3 bases are TGTGCCATCAGTGAGTCGCAGACTTCCCCCAACGAGCAGTACTTC.